This section outlines one TCR beta chain sequence together with its context. Amplification targeted TCR beta CDR3 regions from RNA transcripts. RT-PCR in the first round (using the HTBI primer set) targeted the TCR CDR3. TCRdb ran MiXCR on the multiplex PCR reads and lists one entry per CDR3 protein. The repertoire holds a few hundred thousand distinct CDR3 sequences, approximately 20% seen once, with 50% to 75% in the top ten. This sample was taken from a study of T cells in Graves' hyperthyroidism and ophthalmopathy. Between the trimmed V and J ends, which lost 5 bases and 5 bases, there was a span of 9 bases. The CDR3 length is 13 residues. Germline V lookup: CDR1 MNHEY, CDR2 SMNVEV (reference sequence).

The chain recombines TRBV27 with TRBJ1-4; D is unclear. Sequencing input: blood. The TCR sequence derives from a man younger than 40 with Graves' ophthalmopathy. For the CDR3, the DNA is TGTGCCAGCAGTCCGACCCTCAATGAAAAACTGTTTTTT. Its translation: CASSPTLNEKLFF.